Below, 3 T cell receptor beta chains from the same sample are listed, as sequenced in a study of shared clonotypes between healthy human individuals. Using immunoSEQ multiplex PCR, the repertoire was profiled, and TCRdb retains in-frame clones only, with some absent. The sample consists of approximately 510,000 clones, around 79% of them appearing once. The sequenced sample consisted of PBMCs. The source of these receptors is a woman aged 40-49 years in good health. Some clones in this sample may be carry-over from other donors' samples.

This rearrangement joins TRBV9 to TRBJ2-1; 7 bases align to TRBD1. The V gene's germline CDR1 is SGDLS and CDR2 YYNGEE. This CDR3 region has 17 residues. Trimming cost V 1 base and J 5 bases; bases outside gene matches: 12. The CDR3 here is CASSVNPIRDSNNEQFF. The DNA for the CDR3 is TGTGCCAGCAGCGTAAACCCAATCCGGGACAGCAACAATGAGCAGTTCTTC.

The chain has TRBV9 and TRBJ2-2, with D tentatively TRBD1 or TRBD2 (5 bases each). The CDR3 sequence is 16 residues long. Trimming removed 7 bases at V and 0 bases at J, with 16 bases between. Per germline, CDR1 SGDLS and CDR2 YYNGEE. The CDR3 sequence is CASGSWDRANTGELFF. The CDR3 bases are TGTGCCAGCGGGTCGTGGGACCGCGCGAACACCGGGGAGCTGTTTTTT.

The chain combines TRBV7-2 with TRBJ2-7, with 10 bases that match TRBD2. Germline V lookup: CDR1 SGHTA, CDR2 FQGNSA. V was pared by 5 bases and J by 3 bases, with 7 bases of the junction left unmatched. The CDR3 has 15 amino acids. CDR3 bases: TGTGCCAGCAGCGAATCTAGCGGGAGTAACTACGAGCAGTACTTC. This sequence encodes CASSESSGSNYEQYF.